Listed here is a single TCR beta chain. Its antigen is not known. The data derive from a study of blood T cells in healthy people across ages. A second PCR, run for about 6 to 11 cycles, used a sample-barcoded 5' primer plus a J-beta primer mix. Tagging of each cDNA molecule was performed by a template-switch adaptor with 12 random nucleotides. TCRdb passed the 5' RACE reads through MiXCR, listing each CDR3 protein once. Seen here are 700,000 to 850,000 distinct CDR3 sequences, about 53% observed once, and the top ten hold roughly 40%. The ends were cut back, 6 bases at V and 7 bases at J, with 16 bases in the middle. Germline assignment: CDR1 MDHEN and CDR2 SYDVKM. There are 15 residues in the CDR3. Findings and caveats of the study: Comparison with aged donors showed that long-lived donors had more naive CD4+ cells and higher diversity.

The sequencing input was blood. The sequence derives from a man at least 80 years old in good health. The chain joins TRBV28 to TRBJ1-6; maybe TRBD1 (6 bases). CDR3 nucleotide sequence: TGTGCCAGCAGCTTAGATCAGGGGTGGAATTCACCCCTCCACTTT. It translates to CASSLDQGWNSPLHF.